This TCR beta chain came from a study of blood T cell repertoires in COVID-19. At the level of the study: Samples of COVID-19 (acute and convalescent) were obtained from the United States, Italy and Spain. T cells, B-cell-depleted T cells, or PBMCs supplied cDNA or gDNA.

CDR3 length equals 16 residues. Per germline, CDR1 SGHRS and CDR2 YFSETQ. The trim removed 4 bases at V and 5 bases at J, leaving 11 bases unmatched. Authors' methods: Cell counts per sample came from amplifying reference gene primers. Sequencing was performed with immunoSEQ multiplex PCR; in TCRdb, only in-frame clones are kept and a portion is missing. The DNA gave D and trimming, while V, J and clone size come from that table. The sample holds 200,000 to 250,000 clones, over 75% seen once. This sequence was found in a man older than 75 with acute or convalescent COVID-19. Sample: peripheral blood. The chain is built from TRBV5-1 and TRBJ2-5; 10 nucleotides align to TRBD2. This chain's CDR3 is CASSEGWSGRAETQYF. CDR3 DNA: TGCGCCAGCAGCGAAGGATGGAGCGGGAGGGCGGAGACCCAGTACTTC.